This T cell receptor (beta chain) was recovered during a study of cytomegalovirus exposure and HLA in healthy donors. Study conclusions and caveats: A subsequent analysis found that TCR clusters from the first cohort also tended to co-occur in the approximately 130 validation repertoires, with approximately 95% of cluster scores above 0. According to the study, roughly 160 TCR beta chains were cytomegalovirus-associated. Cytomegalovirus status was reportedly diagnosed by the classifier with high specificity and sensitivity. Among TCR sequences, most were rare, though some public TCRs appeared in many donors.

After removal of 2 bases from V and 3 bases from J, the junction contained 12 bases not matched to a gene. This CDR3 is 18 amino acids long. Germline CDR1 is MDHEN and CDR2 is SYDVKM. TCRdb's table, derived via immunoSEQ multiplex PCR, lists solely in-frame clones and lacks some. The sample holds approximately 90,000 clones, approximately 93% seen once. A remark on this clone: Its antigen is currently unknown.

Sequences were obtained from PBMCs. The chain joins TRBV28 to TRBJ2-4; 8 bases agree with TRBD1. The TCR originated in a woman aged 25 to 45 in good health and CMV-seropositive. The CDR3 DNA reads as TGTGCCAGCAGTTTAAGGTGGTTTCAAGGACAGGGCAAAAACATTCAGTACTTC. This gives the protein CASSLRWFQGQGKNIQYF.